In its sample, the clone carrying this T cell receptor beta chain was seen many times. Its antigen is not known. TCRdb independently ran MiXCR on the 5' RACE reads; one entry per CDR3 protein. The table lists around 300,000 distinct CDR3 sequences, 11% of them singletons. This entry is derived from a study of CD8 T cells in ankylosing spondylitis. General study results and limits: Seemingly distinctive of ankylosing spondylitis blood was a TCR beta motif formed by eight highly homologous variants.

Germline assignment: CDR1 MNHNS and CDR2 SASEGT. V was pared by 4 bases and J by 15 bases, with 13 bases of the junction left unmatched. The length of the CDR3 is 14 residues. The sample was blood, either unsorted or a sorted T cell fraction (not recorded which). This TCR derives from a female donor with ankylosing spondylitis or in good health (not recorded which). This chain joins TRBV6-1 and TRBJ2-1, with TRBD1 matching 9 bases. This CDR3 reads CASSVGGTGTGRFF. The CDR3 DNA reads as TGTGCCAGCAGTGTGGGAGGTACCGGGACAGGGAGGTTCTTC.